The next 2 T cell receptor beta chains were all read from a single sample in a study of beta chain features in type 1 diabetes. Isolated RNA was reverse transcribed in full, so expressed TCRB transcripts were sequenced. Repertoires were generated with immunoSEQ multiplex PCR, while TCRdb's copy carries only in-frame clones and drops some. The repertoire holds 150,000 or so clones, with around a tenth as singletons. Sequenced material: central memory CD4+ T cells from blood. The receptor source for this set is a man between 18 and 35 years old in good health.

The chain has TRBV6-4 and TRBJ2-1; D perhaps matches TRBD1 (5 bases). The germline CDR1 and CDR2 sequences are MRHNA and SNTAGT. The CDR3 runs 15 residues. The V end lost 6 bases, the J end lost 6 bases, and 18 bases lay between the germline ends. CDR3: CASSDTDNRRNEQFF. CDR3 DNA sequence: TGTGCCAGCAGCGACACGGACAACCGGCGCAATGAGCAGTTCTTC.

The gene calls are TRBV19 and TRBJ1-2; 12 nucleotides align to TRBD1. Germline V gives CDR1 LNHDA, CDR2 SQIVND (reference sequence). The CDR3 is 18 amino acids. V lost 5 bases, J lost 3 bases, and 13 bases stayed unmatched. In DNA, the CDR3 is TGTGCCAGTAGTTCAGCCGGGACAGGGGGCCTCAGAGACTATGGCTACACCTTC. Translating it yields CASSSAGTGGLRDYGYTF. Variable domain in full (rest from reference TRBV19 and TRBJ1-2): DGGITQSPKYLFRKEGQNVTLSCEQNLNHDAMYWYRQDPGQGLRLIYYSQIVNDFQKGDIAEGYSVSREKKESFPLTVTSAQKNPTAFYLCASSSAGTGGLRDYGYTFGSGTRLTVV.